What follows describes a single TCR beta chain. The sample comes from a study of blood T cell repertoires in COVID-19. Study-level information: From the United States, Italy and Spain came samples of acute and convalescent COVID-19.

Produced via immunoSEQ multiplex PCR; TCRdb's table is partial and in-frame only. The profile shows 150,000 or so clones, more than 80% of them singletons. V gave up 6 bases and J gave up 0 bases, with 18 bases separating them. Per germline, CDR1 SNHLY and CDR2 FYNNEI. This CDR3 is 17 amino acids long. Sample: peripheral blood. The receptor comes from an older woman with COVID-19, enrolled during active disease. V gene TRBV2 combines with J gene TRBJ1-5; D gene unclear. The CDR3 bases are TGTGCCAGCAGAGCCCAGGAACCCCATTATAGCAATCAGCCCCAGCATTTT. This codes for CASRAQEPHYSNQPQHF.